These T cell receptor beta chains were read from a single sample in a study of identical twins. TCRdb called the 5' RACE reads again in MiXCR, with one record for every CDR3 protein. Of hundreds of thousands of distinct CDR3 sequences in the sample, 8.5% to 9.5% are singletons; the top ten hold 0.8% to 1%. A further study also used this sample, focusing on yellow fever vaccine responses in identical twins.

Sequenced material: PBMCs. These receptors were collected from a woman between 18 and 30 years old in good health. CDR3s include the opening cysteine and the closing phenylalanine or tryptophan. The D gene is left open where the match is weak. Only some rows state a clone size, as once, few, many or a class for expanded clones.

V gene	D gene	CDR3 length	J gene	clone size	CDR3 protein	CDR3 DNA
TRBV3-1	TRBD2	14	TRBJ2-3	few	CASSLSGGASTQYF	TGTGCCAGCAGCCTTAGCGGGGGAGCTAGTACGCAGTATTTT
TRBV2	TRBD1	13	TRBJ2-1	few	CASSSGQTNEQFF	TGTGCCAGCAGTTCGGGACAGACAAATGAGCAGTTCTTC
TRBV5-1	.	15	TRBJ1-1	many	CASSFYSGRDTEAFF	TGCGCCAGCAGCTTCTATTCCGGGAGGGACACTGAAGCTTTCTTT
TRBV6-5	TRBD2	16	TRBJ2-7	few	CASSYSREGGSYEQYF	TGTGCCAGCAGTTACTCGCGGGAGGGGGGATCCTACGAGCAGTACTTC
TRBV29-1	.	10	TRBJ1-2	.	CSADSYGYTF	TGCAGCGCAGACAGCTATGGCTACACCTTC
TRBV27	.	13	TRBJ1-2	.	CASSSGAGYGYTF	TGTGCCAGCAGTTCCGGGGCAGGCTATGGCTACACCTTC
TRBV27	.	15	TRBJ2-7	.	CASSGSGQELYEQYF	TGTGCCAGCAGTGGATCGGGACAAGAACTCTACGAGCAGTACTTC
TRBV7-2	.	13	TRBJ2-6	few	CASSPGGANVLTF	TGTGCCAGCAGCCCAGGGGGGGCCAACGTCCTGACTTTC
TRBV4-3	.	14	TRBJ2-2	few	CASRRSLGTGELFF	TGCGCCAGCAGACGAAGTCTGGGGACCGGGGAGCTGTTTTTT
TRBV20-1	.	14	TRBJ2-7	many	CSARDSGTSYEQYF	TGCAGTGCTAGAGACTCAGGGACCTCCTACGAGCAGTACTTC
TRBV11-2	TRBD1	15	TRBJ2-3	.	CASSSRQGAGDTQYF	TGTGCCAGCAGCTCAAGACAGGGGGCTGGAGATACGCAGTATTTT
TRBV5-1	.	13	TRBJ1-5	few	CASSEDARQPQHF	TGCGCCAGCAGCGAAGACGCTCGACAGCCCCAGCATTTT
TRBV21-1	.	16	TRBJ2-3	few	CASSGRTGRFGDTQYF	TGTGCCAGCAGCGGACGGACAGGGCGTTTTGGAGATACGCAGTATTTT
TRBV20-1	.	15	TRBJ2-1	few	CSARDLRGSYNEQFF	TGCAGTGCTAGAGATTTACGGGGTTCCTACAATGAGCAGTTCTTC
TRBV5-1	.	14	TRBJ1-2	.	CASSEGDNNYGYTF	TGCGCCAGCAGCGAGGGTGACAATAACTATGGCTACACCTTC
TRBV6-2/TRBV6-3	TRBD1	15	TRBJ1-4	few	CASSPGQANNEKLFF	TGTGCCAGCAGTCCGGGACAGGCGAATAATGAAAAACTGTTTTTT
TRBV15	.	15	TRBJ1-1	.	CATSRGMDGVTEAFF	TGTGCCACCAGCAGAGGGATGGACGGGGTAACTGAAGCTTTCTTT
TRBV7-9	.	13	TRBJ2-1	few	CASSLAPIDGQFF	TGTGCCAGCAGCTTAGCCCCCATCGACGGGCAGTTCTTC
TRBV6-2/TRBV6-3	TRBD1	15	TRBJ2-7	few	CASSTRQGRRHEQYF	TGTGCCAGCAGTACGAGACAGGGACGGAGACACGAGCAGTACTTC
TRBV12-3/TRBV12-4	TRBD1	15	TRBJ1-6	few	CASSLQGGGNSPLHF	TGTGCCAGCAGTTTACAGGGGGGGGGCAATTCACCCCTCCACTTT
TRBV10-3	TRBD2	14	TRBJ2-1	few	CAISEKREKNEQFF	TGTGCCATCAGTGAGAAGCGGGAGAAAAATGAGCAGTTCTTC
TRBV28	.	15	TRBJ1-4	few	CASTPLLPPREKLFF	TGTGCCAGCACCCCCCTGTTACCTCCGCGTGAAAAACTGTTTTTT
TRBV6-5	.	17	TRBJ2-3	few	CASSYSTPRGSTDTQYF	TGTGCCAGCAGTTACTCAACCCCGCGGGGAAGCACAGATACGCAGTATTTT
TRBV20-1	TRBD2	16	TRBJ2-1	.	CSAPGLAGGTYNEQFF	TGCAGTGCTCCGGGACTAGCGGGGGGAACTTACAATGAGCAGTTCTTC
TRBV3-1	.	19	TRBJ2-3	few	CASSQVSAGGHRIEDTQYF	TGTGCCAGCAGCCAAGTATCGGCTGGCGGACACCGAATCGAGGATACGCAGTATTTT
TRBV20-1	.	12	TRBJ2-3	few	CSAYASTLTQYF	TGCAGTGCTTACGCTTCTACACTTACGCAGTATTTT
TRBV2	.	18	TRBJ2-6	.	CTLSFGGQRLSGANVLTF	TGTACCCTCAGTTTCGGCGGACAGAGACTATCTGGGGCCAACGTCCTGACTTTC
TRBV9	.	14	TRBJ2-7	.	CASSVGRGPYEQYF	TGTGCCAGCAGCGTAGGGCGGGGGCCCTACGAGCAGTACTTC
TRBV20-1	TRBD2	17	TRBJ2-4	many	CSAFSTGLAVAKNIQYF	TGCAGTGCTTTCTCAACCGGACTAGCGGTCGCCAAAAACATTCAGTACTTC
TRBV4-2	TRBD2	16	TRBJ2-1	.	CASSHPGLAAFNEQFF	TGTGCCAGCAGCCACCCGGGACTAGCGGCATTCAATGAGCAGTTCTTC
TRBV19	.	15	TRBJ1-2	.	CASRGEAAAVYGYTF	TGTGCCAGTAGGGGAGAGGCTGCGGCCGTCTATGGCTACACCTTC
TRBV6-1	.	10	TRBJ1-1	.	CASKDTEAFF	TGTGCCAGCAAGGACACTGAAGCTTTCTTT
TRBV20-1	.	14	TRBJ1-3	few	CSAREGAGGNTIYF	TGCAGTGCTAGAGAGGGGGCGGGAGGAAACACCATATATTTT
TRBV7-2	.	15	TRBJ2-7	many	CASSLEDLGGYEQYF	TGTGCCAGCAGCTTAGAGGATCTTGGGGGTTACGAGCAGTACTTC
TRBV6-2/TRBV6-3	.	14	TRBJ2-2	.	CASSYPAETGELFF	TGTGCCAGCAGTTACCCCGCGGAAACCGGGGAGCTGTTTTTT
TRBV12-3/TRBV12-4	.	13	TRBJ1-1	few	CASNGYQRPEAFF	TGTGCCAGCAACGGTTACCAGAGGCCTGAAGCTTTCTTT
TRBV7-2	.	14	TRBJ1-1	many	CASSLELPNTEAFF	TGTGCCAGCAGCTTAGAACTACCCAACACTGAAGCTTTCTTT
TRBV4-3	.	16	TRBJ2-5	.	CASSQEIPAGSGTQYF	TGCGCCAGCAGCCAAGAAATCCCAGCCGGATCGGGGACCCAGTACTTC
TRBV11-3	.	12	TRBJ1-1	few	CASKGDNTEAFF	TGTGCCAGCAAAGGGGATAACACTGAAGCTTTCTTT
TRBV29-1	TRBD2	13	TRBJ2-1	.	CSAGTSGNNEQFF	TGCAGTGCCGGGACTAGCGGGAACAATGAGCAGTTCTTC